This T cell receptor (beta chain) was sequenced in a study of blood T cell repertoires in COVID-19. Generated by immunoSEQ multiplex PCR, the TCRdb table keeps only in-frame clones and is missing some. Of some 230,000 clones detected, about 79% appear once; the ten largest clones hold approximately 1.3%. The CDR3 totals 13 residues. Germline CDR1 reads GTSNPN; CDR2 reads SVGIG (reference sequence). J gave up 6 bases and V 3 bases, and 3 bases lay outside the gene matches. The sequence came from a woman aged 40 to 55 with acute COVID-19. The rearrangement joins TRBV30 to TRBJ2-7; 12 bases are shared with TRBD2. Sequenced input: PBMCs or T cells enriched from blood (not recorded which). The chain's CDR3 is CAWRTSGSGEQYF. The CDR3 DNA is TGTGCCTGGAGGACTAGCGGGAGTGGCGAGCAGTACTTC.